Detailed here is one TCR beta chain. Its antigen is not yet known. No base-level quality is on record; no much larger clone is a single base apart. The sample's treatment or condition label, decoded: oral pan-JAK inhibitor, 5-10 mg twice daily. Lesional scalp punch biopsies and peripheral blood were collected from alopecia areata patients. After PBMCs were isolated by density centrifugation and stained for CD3, CD4 and CD8, a FACSAria was used to sort CD4+ and CD8+ T cells. These data originate in a study of CD8+ T cells in alopecia areata (dated by TCRdb to about 2018). Regarding the study in general: The treated patients, all with moderate-to-severe alopecia areata, were enrolled in an open-label pilot trial of oral tofacitinib given at 5 to 10 mg twice daily. Tofacitinib was administered for 6 to 18 months, and 6 months of follow-up off drug were then conducted to assess delayed response and recurrence. The SALT score, which quantifies the percentage of affected scalp surface area, was used to measure disease severity in treated patients. In both human patients and the C3H/HeJ mouse model, the study applied high-throughput TCRbeta sequencing to look at T cell clonal expansion in alopecia areata. Scalp tissue and sorted CD4+ and CD8+ peripheral blood T cells from patchy and totalis/universalis alopecia areata patients and from healthy controls were covered by human TCRbeta sequencing. Tofacitinib-treated patients had biopsies at baseline and at 4 and 24 weeks of treatment, with a later scalp biopsy in several patients. Scalp clonality was compared across normal scalp (n=4), patchy alopecia areata scalp (n=8), and alopecia totalis/universalis scalp (n=8). The RNA source kit depended on sample type: the PAXgene miRNA kit for fixed scalp, the miRNeasy kit for PBMCs, and the RNeasy kit for mouse skin. TCRbeta CDR3 regions were amplified by immunoSEQ multiplex PCR using 35 Vbeta forward and 13 Jbeta reverse primers. General conclusions and limits of the study: Compared with mice, TCR sequences shared between patients were less clear, possibly partly because of HLA diversity across the patient population. Higher clonality and more expanded CD8+ clones were observed in lesional scalp than in normal scalp, particularly in alopecia totalis/universalis, a finding suggestive of antigenic drive. During tofacitinib treatment, many expanded lesional clones remained in scalp and blood, and this persistence may partly explain relapse after treatment is stopped. Because the treated cohort was small and had only one nonresponder, larger studies are needed to examine links between baseline CD8+ expansion and response. Resident alphabeta T cells in normal human skin are also sequenced, complicating scalp TCR repertoire analysis, unlike mouse skin dominated by gammadelta T cells. Tofacitinib significantly decreased scalp clonality and the number of expanded CD8+ clones among the top 100 scalp clones.

The library was generated by the immunoSEQ multiplex PCR assay. RNA was extracted from all samples and reverse transcribed into cDNA, which served as template for TCR sequencing. SuperScript III was used for first-strand cDNA synthesis, primed with a 2:1 mix of oligo-dT and random hexamers. Amplification bias was assessed with a synthetic immune receptor repertoire, and residual bias was removed computationally. For the original study's pipeline: Raw reads were preprocessed to remove errors, and CDR3 was defined by IMGT conventions from the conserved cysteine to phenylalanine. Clonality was computed as 1 minus the Shannon entropy, with the entropy normalized by log2 of the number of productive unique TCRs. CD4 or CD8 identity of scalp clones was inferred by cross-referencing scalp TCRbeta sequences with sorted blood CD4 and CD8 repertoires. The table was pulled from immuneACCESS by TCRdb, which kept in-frame rearrangements only. Such tables lose some clones; where checked, under half of the loss comes from unresolved V genes, and the rest has no known cause. V and J calls plus clone size are reproduced from that table; the DNA served to infer D and trimming. For this sample the table gives a few hundred thousand clones, of which 60% were detected only once. Clones ranked in the top ten supply about 0.9% of the sample.

Including cysteine and phenylalanine, the CDR3 has 11 amino acids. The only DNA kept is the CDR3, 33 bases in frame from the first base. V was cut back by 5 bases and J by 4 bases, leaving a gap of 6 bases between them. According to the germline V gene, CDR1 reads SQVTM and CDR2 reads ANQGSEA. Sequences were derived from CD4+ T cells sorted from blood, sampled at approximately week 51, from a patient treated with tofacitinib. The V and J genes are TRBV29-1 and TRBJ1-3; no D gene can be assigned with confidence. This receptor was obtained from a human donor with alopecia areata. The DNA sequence reads TGCAGCGTTCATTCGGGAAACACCATATATTTT. Translated, this gives CSVHSGNTIYF.